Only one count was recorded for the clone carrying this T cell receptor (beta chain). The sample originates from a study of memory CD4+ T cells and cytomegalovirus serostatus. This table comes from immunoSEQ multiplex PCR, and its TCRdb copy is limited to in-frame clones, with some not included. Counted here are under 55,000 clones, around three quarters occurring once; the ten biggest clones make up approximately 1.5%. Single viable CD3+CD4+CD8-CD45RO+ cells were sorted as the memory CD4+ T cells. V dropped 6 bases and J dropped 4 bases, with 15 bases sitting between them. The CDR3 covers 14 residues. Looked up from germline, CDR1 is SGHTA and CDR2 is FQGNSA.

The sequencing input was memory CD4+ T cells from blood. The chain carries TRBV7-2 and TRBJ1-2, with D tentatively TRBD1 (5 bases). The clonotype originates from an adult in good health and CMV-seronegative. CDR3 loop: CASRSEGTVYGYTF. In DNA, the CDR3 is TGTGCCAGCAGGTCGGAAGGGACGGTCTATGGCTACACCTTC.